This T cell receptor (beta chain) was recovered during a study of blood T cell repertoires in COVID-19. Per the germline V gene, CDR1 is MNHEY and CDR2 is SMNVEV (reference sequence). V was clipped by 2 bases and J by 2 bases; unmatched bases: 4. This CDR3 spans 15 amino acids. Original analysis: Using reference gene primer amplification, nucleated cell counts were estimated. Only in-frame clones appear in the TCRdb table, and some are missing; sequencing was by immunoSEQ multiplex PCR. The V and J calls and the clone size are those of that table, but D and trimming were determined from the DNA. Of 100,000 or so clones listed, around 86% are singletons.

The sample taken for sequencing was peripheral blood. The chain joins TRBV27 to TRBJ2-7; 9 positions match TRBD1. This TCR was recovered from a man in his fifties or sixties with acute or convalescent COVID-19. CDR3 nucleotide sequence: TGTGCCAGCAGTTTAGTATGGGACAGGGCCTACGAGCAGTACTTC. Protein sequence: CASSLVWDRAYEQYF.